Below, one T cell receptor beta chain is given with its context. Its matching antigen is unknown. The sort gate was single viable CD3+CD4+CD8-CD45RO+ cells for memory CD4+ T cells. In the source study's methods: After removing out-of-frame reads, 2.3 million or so distinct TCRbeta sequences remained. Clones were sequenced by immunoSEQ multiplex PCR, and TCRdb holds only the in-frame ones, with some missing. The DNA gave D and trimming, while V, J and clone size come from that table. Of tens of thousands of clones detected, just under 80% appear once; the ten largest clones hold 0.77%. This sample was taken from a study of memory CD4+ T cells and cytomegalovirus serostatus. Across the whole study: Of the healthy Belgian adults, roughly ten were CMV seropositive and 20 to 30 seronegative.

The CDR3 loop spans 15 amino acids. Unmatched junction bases numbered 3, after V lost 1 base and J lost 3 bases. The germline CDR1 and CDR2 sequences are SGHVS and FQNEAQ. Study-wide findings and caveats: Each of 55 to 80 CMV-associated TCRbeta sequences occurred in one to five individuals. Suggested: most of the CMV-linked TCR signature lies in CD4+ memory cells.

The origin of this receptor is an adult in good health and CMV-seronegative. This chain joins TRBV7-8 and TRBJ1-2; 9 nucleotides agree with TRBD1. The sequenced material came from memory CD4+ T cells from blood. The CDR3 is CASSLGGQGDYGYTF. The CDR3 region has the DNA TGTGCCAGCAGCTTAGGGGGACAGGGTGACTATGGCTACACCTTC. Filled out from reference TRBV7-8 and TRBJ1-2, the complete variable domain reads GAGVSQSPRYKVAKRGQDVALRCDPISGHVSLFWYQQALGQGPEFLTYFQNEAQLDKSGLPSDRFFAERPEGSVSTLKIQRTQQEDSAVYLCASSLGGQGDYGYTFGSGTRLTVV.